A single sample is the source of the 8 T cell receptor beta chains below, sequenced in a study of T-cell reconstitution after alpha-beta-depleted transplantation in children. Library preparation (for TCRbeta) was performed with unique molecular identifiers. TCRdb redid the calling of the PCR reads with MiXCR, one entry per CDR3 protein. The sample contains over 550,000 distinct CDR3 sequences, 10% to 13% of which appear only once. The sample in question was PBMCs from the stem cell graft donor, obtained from the stem cell graft. All receptors derive from a human donor who donated a stem cell graft to a child with acute myeloid leukemia.

This clonotype was seen at least ten times. The chain carries TRBV7-6 and TRBJ2-3; D unresolved. V gave up 1 base and J gave up 0 bases, with 14 bases separating them. Per germline, CDR1 SGHVS and CDR2 FNYEAQ. This CDR3 spans 17 amino acids. CDR3 sequence (DNA): TGTGCCAGCAGCTTAGGGATCGGTAGCAGTAGCACAGATACGCAGTATTTT. Protein product: CASSLGIGSSSTDTQYF. Complete variable domain (other parts from reference TRBV7-6 and TRBJ2-3): GAGVSQSPRYKVTKRGQDVALRCDPISGHVSLYWYRQALGQGPEFLTYFNYEAQQDKSGLPNDRFSAERPEGSISTLTIQRTEQRDSAMYRCASSLGIGSSSTDTQYFGPGTRLTVL.

This clonotype has ten or more counts. The chain employs TRBV30 and TRBJ2-2, with D perhaps matching TRBD1 (7 bases). This CDR3 contains 14 residues. Looked up from germline, CDR1 is GTSNPN and CDR2 is SVGIG (reference sequence). V was cut by 1 base and J by 8 bases, with 14 bases left in between. Here the CDR3 reads CAWSASGGSGELFF. As DNA, the CDR3 is TGTGCCTGGAGTGCTTCAGGGGGGTCTGGGGAGCTGTTTTTT. Supplemented by reference TRBV30 and TRBJ2-2, the full variable domain reads SQTIHQWPATLVQPVGSPLSLECTVEGTSNPNLYWYRQAAGRGLQLLFYSVGIGQISSEVPQNLSASRPQDRQFILSSKKLLLSDSGFYLCAWSASGGSGELFFGEGSRLTVL.

The chain carries TRBV4-1 and TRBJ2-5; TRBD2 agrees at 9 bases. Looked up from germline, CDR1 is MGHRA and CDR2 is YSYEKL. The CDR3 consists of 15 residues. Trimming took 4 bases from V and 5 from J; bases not matched to a gene: 8. The CDR3, as DNA: TGCGCCAGCAGCCCTATAGCGGGAGCTGAGGAGACCCAGTACTTC. Encoded protein: CASSPIAGAEETQYF.

This chain uses TRBV6-4 with TRBJ2-2; the D is unclear. CDR1 MRHNA and CDR2 SNTAGT come from the germline V gene. The CDR3 is 14 amino acids. Trimming pared 0 bases from V and 7 bases from J, leaving 9 bases between. CDR3 sequence: CASSDSPWVGELFF. The CDR3 nucleotides are TGTGCCAGCAGTGACTCCCCTTGGGTCGGGGAGCTGTTTTTT.

The sample holds a few counts of this clonotype. The genes are TRBV19 and TRBJ2-2, with 9 bases aligning to TRBD2. The CDR3 runs 17 residues. CDR1 and CDR2 from the germline V gene are LNHDA and SQIVND (reference sequence). The ends lost 4 bases at V and 0 bases at J; junction bases unmatched: 6. The CDR3 DNA reads TGTGCCAGTAGTACCCTACCTAGCGGGGCGAACACCGGGGAGCTGTTTTTT. This gives the protein CASSTLPSGANTGELFF.

The rearrangement links TRBV20-1 to TRBJ2-7; D may correspond to TRBD1 or TRBD2 (5 bases each). V gave up 4 bases and J gave up 5 bases, with 15 bases separating them. The CDR3 sequence is 13 residues long. The germline CDR1 and CDR2 sequences are DFQATT and SNEGSKA (reference sequence). DNA of the CDR3: TGCAGTGCTACCCGGGACCCCCAGGACGAGCAGTACTTC. Its protein product is CSATRDPQDEQYF.

This clonotype has only a few counts. The gene calls are TRBV9 and TRBJ2-5; TRBD2 matches 7 bases. The CDR3 length is 16 residues. The J segment lost 2 bases and the V segment lost 0 bases, leaving 7 bases of the junction unmatched. Germline V gives CDR1 SGDLS, CDR2 YYNGEE. CDR3 DNA sequence: TGTGCCAGCAGCGTAGCCCCCGGGGGGTTTCAAGAGACCCAGTACTTC. This codes for CASSVAPGGFQETQYF.

The chain carries TRBV24-1 and TRBJ2-3, with D unclear. V lost 3 bases and J 4 bases, leaving 7 bases between the germline ends. Germline V gene lookup returns CDR1 KGHDR and CDR2 SFDVKD. The CDR3 covers 13 residues. The CDR3 loop is CATSDNGPDTQYF. The CDR3 DNA follows: TGTGCCACCAGTGATAACGGTCCAGATACGCAGTATTTT.